Each of the 30 T cell receptor beta chains below was sequenced from the same sample in a study of early T cells in non-severe SARS-CoV-2 infection. One entry per CDR3 protein results from TCRdb running MiXCR on the 5' RACE reads. This table holds tens of thousands of distinct CDR3 sequences, roughly 10% found once. The sample taken for sequencing was whole blood. The receptors were gathered from an adult who was a healthcare worker with PCR-confirmed SARS-CoV-2 infection or an uninfected control (not recorded which).

The chain carries TRBV7-9 and TRBJ1-6; 8 positions match TRBD1. This CDR3 comprises 14 residues. J was trimmed by 7 bases and V by 1 base; bases with no gene match: 0. CDR1 SEHNR and CDR2 FQNEAQ come from the germline V gene (reference sequence). The CDR3: CASSLGTGNSPLHF. DNA for the CDR3: TGTGCCAGCAGCTTAGGGACAGGGAATTCACCCCTCCACTTT.

This chain uses TRBV7-2 with TRBJ2-5; TRBD2 aligns across 13 bases. Losses at the gene ends were 5 bases for V and 5 bases for J; bases not matched to a gene: 5. The CDR3 totals 15 residues. Germline V gene sequence: CDR1 SGHTA, CDR2 FQGNSA. The CDR3 spells CASSTGLAGVETQYF. For the CDR3, the DNA is TGTGCCAGCAGCACAGGACTAGCGGGGGTGGAGACCCAGTACTTC.

This clonotype appeared a few times. This chain uses TRBV7-2 with TRBJ2-7; the match to TRBD2 covers 11 bases. Germline loops: CDR1 SGHTA, CDR2 FQGNSA. J gave up 2 bases and V 5 bases, and 5 bases lay outside the gene matches. The CDR3 has 15 residues. The CDR3 region is CASSAVAGGAYEQYF. Here the CDR3 DNA reads TGTGCCAGCAGCGCTGTAGCGGGGGGGGCCTACGAGCAGTACTTC.

In this sample, this clonotype turned up many times. V usage is TRBV10-3 and J usage is TRBJ2-7; D tentatively reads TRBD1 or TRBD2 (5 bases each). CDR1 is ENHRY, CDR2 SYGVKD, per germline. CDR3 length equals 12 residues. The V gene lost 10 bases and the J gene lost 3 bases, with 13 bases spanning the gap. The CDR3 loop reads CATGTQNYEQYF. In DNA, the CDR3 is TGTGCCACCGGGACGCAAAACTACGAGCAGTACTTC.

This clonotype came up many times. The chain is built from TRBV2 and TRBJ2-1; D is undetermined. V was clipped by 3 bases and J by 8 bases, with 11 bases between them. This CDR3 comprises 13 residues. The V gene's germline CDR1 is SNHLY and CDR2 FYNNEI. As DNA, the CDR3 is TGTGCCAGCAGTGAGGCTCAATTTGATGAGCAGTTCTTC. It codes for CASSEAQFDEQFF.

This clonotype was observed a few times. The chain couples TRBV2 to TRBJ1-1; TRBD1 aligns across 7 bases. After removal of 4 bases from V and 4 bases from J, the junction contained 6 bases not matched to a gene. Per germline, CDR1 SNHLY and CDR2 FYNNEI. This CDR3 comprises 14 residues. CDR3 protein: CASSGQGVRTEAFF. As DNA, the CDR3 is TGTGCCAGCAGTGGCCAGGGGGTGCGCACTGAAGCTTTCTTT. Looking up the rest from reference TRBV2 and TRBJ1-1 gives the full variable domain: EPEVTQTPSHQVTQMGQEVILRCVPISNHLYFYWYRQILGQKVEFLVSFYNNEISEKSEIFDDQFSVERPDGSNFTLKIRSTKLEDSAMYFCASSGQGVRTEAFFGQGTRLTVV.

This clonotype was picked up many times. V is TRBV9 and J is TRBJ2-5, with a possible D match to TRBD2 (7 bases). The CDR3 is 14 residues long. Germline assignment: CDR1 SGDLS and CDR2 YYNGEE. Trimming stripped 3 bases from V and 1 base from J, with 10 bases between. For the CDR3, the DNA is TGTGCCAGCAGCGAGGGGGGGTCCCAAGAGACCCAGTACTTC. Amino acids: CASSEGGSQETQYF.

The V and J genes are TRBV7-6 and TRBJ1-1; TRBD1 might be the D (6 bases). The CDR3 loop spans 14 amino acids. Germline loops: CDR1 SGHVS, CDR2 FNYEAQ. V was clipped by 0 bases and J by 6 bases, with 11 bases between them. The CDR3 nucleotides read TGTGCCAGCAGCTTAGCGGGGGGCGCGGCTGAAGCTTTCTTT. Amino acid sequence: CASSLAGGAAEAFF. The full variable domain, with the rest looked up from reference TRBV7-6 and TRBJ1-1, is GAGVSQSPRYKVTKRGQDVALRCDPISGHVSLYWYRQALGQGPEFLTYFNYEAQQDKSGLPNDRFSAERPEGSISTLTIQRTEQRDSAMYRCASSLAGGAAEAFFGQGTRLTVV.

This clonotype was seen repeatedly, ten times or more. The V and J genes are TRBV29-1 and TRBJ1-2; tentative D call: TRBD1 (5 bases). V dropped 7 bases and J dropped 3 bases, with 15 bases sitting between them. The CDR3 is made up of 13 amino acids. Germline V CDR1 and CDR2: SQVTM, ANQGSEA. For the CDR3, the DNA is TGCAGCGCTTTTGAAGGGACTTACTATGGCTACACCTTC. This translates into CSAFEGTYYGYTF.

This clonotype was counted ten times or more. The genes are TRBV5-1 and TRBJ2-5, with 8 bases matching TRBD1. The germline CDR1 and CDR2 sequences are SGHRS and YFSETQ. The CDR3 contains 15 residues. V gave up 3 bases and J gave up 1 base; unmatched junction bases: 5. In DNA, the CDR3 is TGCGCCAGCAGCTCCCGGGACAGGTTCCAAGAGACCCAGTACTTC. Protein product: CASSSRDRFQETQYF. Filled out from reference TRBV5-1 and TRBJ2-5, the complete variable domain reads KAGVTQTPRYLIKTRGQQVTLSCSPISGHRSVSWYQQTPGQGLQFLFEYFSETQRNKGNFPGRFSGRQFSNSRSEMNVSTLELGDSALYLCASSSRDRFQETQYFGPGTRLLVL.

The chain links TRBV12-3 or TRBV12-4 to TRBJ2-1; 7 bases agree with TRBD1. The CDR3 loop spans 13 amino acids. After removal of 6 bases from V and 5 bases from J, the junction contained 4 bases not matched to a gene. The CDR3 bases are TGTGCCAGCAGCCCGGGACAGCACAATGAGCAGTTCTTC. Translating gives CASSPGQHNEQFF.

This clonotype was detected many times. V usage is TRBV29-1 and J usage is TRBJ2-1; 11 nucleotides agree with TRBD2. CDR1 and CDR2 (germline): SQVTM, ANQGSEA. V trimming: 8 bases; J trimming: 6 bases; junction bases outside the gene matches: 3. CDR3 size: 12 residues. Here the CDR3 reads CSFGLAGNEQFF. The CDR3 DNA is TGCAGCTTTGGACTAGCGGGCAATGAGCAGTTCTTC.

This clonotype was seen repeatedly, ten times or more. V and J are TRBV2 and TRBJ2-3; D is ambiguous. V dropped 6 bases and J dropped 3 bases, with 4 bases sitting between them. The CDR3 totals 11 residues. Germline lookup yields CDR1 SNHLY and CDR2 FYNNEI. This CDR3 is CASRLTDTQYF. As DNA, the CDR3 is TGTGCCAGCAGATTGACAGATACGCAGTATTTT.

This clonotype was detected many times. This sequence joins TRBV18 and TRBJ2-3; no clear D gene. This CDR3 has 15 amino acids. Trimming stripped 2 bases from V and 4 bases from J, with 13 bases between. Germline-derived CDR1 and CDR2 are KGHSH and LQKENI. The DNA for the CDR3 is TGTGCCAGCTCACCAACCGACGATTCCCCAGATACGCAGTATTTT. This sequence encodes CASSPTDDSPDTQYF.

This clonotype was counted between two and nine times. V and J are TRBV18 and TRBJ1-2; unclear D gene. Germline V CDR1 and CDR2: KGHSH, LQKENI. The CDR3 runs to 14 residues. V lost 2 bases to trimming and J lost 4 bases, with 11 bases between them. The CDR3 here is CASSPTDGSYGYTF. CDR3 nucleotides: TGTGCCAGCTCACCAACGGACGGCTCCTATGGCTACACCTTC.

This clonotype has a handful of counts. The V call is TRBV6-2 or TRBV6-3, the J call TRBJ2-7, with D perhaps matching TRBD2 (7 bases). The germline gives CDR1 MNHEY, CDR2 SVGEGT. The CDR3 contains 14 residues. V was shortened by 6 bases and J by 7 bases, with 19 bases between the two germline ends. The DNA for the CDR3 is TGTGCCAGCAGCTACACGGGGGGCACCGGGGAGCAGTACTTC. Translating it yields CASSYTGGTGEQYF.

This clonotype has at least ten counts. The V gene is TRBV7-9, the J gene TRBJ2-3, with D possibly matching TRBD2 (5 bases). The V end was cut by 2 bases, the J end by 0 bases, with 12 bases between. CDR1 SEHNR and CDR2 FQNEAQ come from the germline V gene (reference sequence). This CDR3 has 16 residues. In nucleotides, the CDR3 is TGTGCCAGCAGCTTAAGGCGTCTAGCCAGCACAGATACGCAGTATTTT. Its protein is CASSLRRLASTDTQYF. Full variable domain (rest looked up from reference TRBV7-9 and TRBJ2-3): DTGVSQNPRHKITKRGQNVTFRCDPISEHNRLYWYRQTLGQGPEFLTYFQNEAQLEKSRLLSDRFSAERPKGSFSTLEIQRTEQGDSAMYLCASSLRRLASTDTQYFGPGTRLTVL.

This chain joins TRBV11-1 and TRBJ2-3; maybe TRBD1 (5 bases). The CDR3 runs 16 residues. V shed 2 bases and J shed 2 bases, with 14 bases lying between them. Per germline, CDR1 SGHAT and CDR2 FQDESV (reference sequence). CDR3 protein: CASSLRRVGNTDTQYF. The CDR3 DNA reads TGTGCCAGCAGCTTACGCAGGGTGGGGAACACAGATACGCAGTATTTT.

This clonotype has at least ten counts. The rearrangement uses TRBV7-8 and TRBJ2-7; D remains ambiguous. Germline CDR1 SGHVS, CDR2 FQNEAQ. The ends were cut back, 1 base at V and 2 bases at J, with 9 bases in the middle. This CDR3 comprises 14 residues. CDR3: CASSLGAVTYEQYF. In nucleotides, the CDR3 is TGTGCCAGCAGCTTAGGGGCGGTCACCTACGAGCAGTACTTC.

This clonotype was detected many times. For the CDR3, the DNA is TGTGCCACCAGTGATTCGATGGCACAAGAGACCCAGTACTTC. Its protein product is CATSDSMAQETQYF. The chain links TRBV24-1 to TRBJ2-5; D ambiguous. Germline assignment: CDR1 KGHDR and CDR2 SFDVKD. This CDR3 is built from 14 residues. The germline V and J ends were trimmed by 2 bases and 2 bases, with 8 bases remaining between them.

This clonotype has more than one count but fewer than ten. J is TRBJ2-3 and V is TRBV10-3; TRBD2 matches at 8 bases. CDR1 is ENHRY, CDR2 SYGVKD, per germline. This CDR3 has 15 residues. V lost 6 bases to trimming and J lost 0 bases; unmatched junction nucleotides: 5. The CDR3, as DNA: TGTGCCATCAGCTTAGCGGGATCGAGCACAGATACGCAGTATTTT. Amino acids: CAISLAGSSTDTQYF.

The chain uses TRBV20-1 and TRBJ2-1; TRBD1 is a possible D gene (6 bases). This CDR3 has 13 amino acids. Germline CDR1 is DFQATT and CDR2 is SNEGSKA (reference sequence). The germline V and J ends were trimmed by 4 bases and 4 bases, with 11 bases remaining between them. The CDR3 spells CSATQGTYNEQFF. In DNA form, the CDR3 reads TGCAGTGCTACCCAGGGGACATACAATGAGCAGTTCTTC.

This clonotype appeared a few times. The chain combines TRBV27 with TRBJ2-2; 10 nucleotides align to TRBD1. Per germline, CDR1 MNHEY and CDR2 SMNVEV (reference sequence). This CDR3 is built from 16 residues. Trimming cost V 6 bases and J 4 bases; bases outside gene matches: 8. The CDR3 reads CASRDRGVVRTGELFF. CDR3 nucleotides: TGTGCCAGCAGGGACAGGGGGGTCGTCCGCACCGGGGAGCTGTTTTTT.

This clonotype was detected many times. V and J are TRBV12-3 or TRBV12-4 and TRBJ2-2; 7 bases map to TRBD1. J lost 4 bases, V lost 6 bases, and 5 bases had no gene match. The CDR3 runs to 14 residues. CDR3 nucleotide sequence: TGTGCCAGCAGCCCGGGACAGCGCACCGGGGAGCTGTTTTTT. Its protein product is CASSPGQRTGELFF.

This rearrangement joins TRBV18 to TRBJ1-2, with TRBD1 matching over 7 bases. V lost 0 bases and J lost 8; bases outside the gene matches: 3. The CDR3 has 13 amino acids. The germline CDR1 and CDR2 sequences are KGHSH and LQKENI. CDR3 in amino acids: CASSPPGQLGYTF. CDR3 sequence (DNA): TGTGCCAGCTCACCACCGGGACAGCTCGGCTACACCTTC. Filled out from reference TRBV18 and TRBJ1-2, the complete variable domain reads NAGVMQNPRHLVRRRGQEARLRCSPMKGHSHVYWYRQLPEEGLKFMVYLQKENIIDESGMPKERFSAEFPKEGPSILRIQQVVRGDSAAYFCASSPPGQLGYTFGSGTRLTVV.

The chain links TRBV5-1 to TRBJ2-2; TRBD1 aligns across 9 bases. The CDR3 contains 16 residues. V lost 4 bases, J lost 1 base, and 5 bases stayed unmatched. From germline, CDR1 is SGHRS and CDR2 YFSETQ. The CDR3, as DNA: TGCGCCAGCAGCATCACAGGGGGCGTGAACACCGGGGAGCTGTTTTTT. This codes for CASSITGGVNTGELFF.

This rearrangement joins TRBV5-6 to TRBJ2-3, with 13 positions matching TRBD2. In germline, CDR1 is SGHDT, CDR2 YYEEEE. With 5 bases clipped from V and 4 bases from J, the junction kept 4 bases outside the gene matches. CDR3 length equals 15 residues. The CDR3 spells CASSPGLAGADTQYF. Here the CDR3 DNA reads TGTGCCAGCAGTCCTGGACTAGCGGGGGCAGATACGCAGTATTTT.

This clonotype was counted only a few times. The V and J genes are TRBV6-5 and TRBJ1-1; no clear D. Germline V gene lookup returns CDR1 MNHEY and CDR2 SVGAGI. Trimming shortened V by 5 bases and J by 1 base, and 8 bases separated the two germline ends. This CDR3 region has 13 residues. DNA of the CDR3: TGTGCCAGCAGTAGAGGGCGGAACACTGAAGCTTTCTTT. Translated, it gives CASSRGRNTEAFF.

This clonotype was seen at least ten times. The V call is TRBV28, the J call TRBJ1-5; 7 bases are a match to TRBD1. Germline CDR1 is MDHEN and CDR2 is SYDVKM. This CDR3 is built from 15 residues. V gave up 9 bases and J gave up 0 bases; unmatched junction bases: 8. CDR3 sequence (DNA): TGTGCCAGTTCGCCAGGGGGAATTAGCAATCAGCCCCAGCATTTT. Its protein product is CASSPGGISNQPQHF.

The rearrangement uses TRBV20-1 and TRBJ1-2, with 10 bases identical to TRBD1. V lost 6 bases to trimming and J lost 1 base; unmatched junction nucleotides: 5. Germline loops: CDR1 DFQATT, CDR2 SNEGSKA (reference sequence). This CDR3 comprises 14 residues. The chain's CDR3 is CSARGDRGNYGYTF. The CDR3 DNA sequence: TGCAGTGCAAGGGGGGACAGGGGTAACTATGGCTACACCTTC.